This note documents a single TCR beta chain sequence. The sample is drawn from a study of blood T cell repertoires in COVID-19. Study details: Some COVID-19 samples were acute and others convalescent; all came from the United States, Italy and Spain.

The data were produced by immunoSEQ multiplex PCR, yet TCRdb's version contains in-frame clones alone and is incomplete. The table lists approximately 130,000 clones, 65% to 85% of them singletons. The CDR3 runs 11 residues. Germline values: CDR1 LNHDA, CDR2 SQIVND (reference sequence). Trimming took off 4 bases at V and 7 bases at J, with 8 bases between the two ends. This sequence joins TRBV19 and TRBJ2-7, with D uncertain. The receptor comes from a man older than 75 with active or convalescent COVID-19. Sequenced input: peripheral blood. CDR3 loop: CASSTGPEQYF. CDR3 nucleotides: TGTGCCAGTAGTACAGGTCCAGAGCAGTACTTC.